The 24 T cell receptor beta chains below come from one sample, sequenced in a study of long-term antiretroviral therapy in people with HIV. The libraries were made with immunoSEQ v3.0 at survey level. Sequencing used immunoSEQ multiplex PCR; TCRdb keeps in-frame clones, though not all of them. The sample contains about 18,000 clones, 75% to 90% of which appear only once. This material consisted of unsorted PBMCs, taken 4.2 years after starting antiretroviral therapy. The source of these receptors is a man in his fifties with HIV.

Here the CDR3 DNA reads TGCAGCGTTGAAAGCCGACTAACTAGCACAGATACGCAGTATTTT. Its protein product is CSVESRLTSTDTQYF. This rearrangement joins TRBV29-1 to TRBJ2-3, with D perhaps TRBD2 (5 bases). CDR3 length: 15 residues. V lost 2 bases and J lost 0, with 12 bases in between. Germline V CDR1 and CDR2: SQVTM, ANQGSEA.

The V gene is TRBV7-9, the J gene TRBJ1-1, with D possibly being TRBD1 (5 bases). Germline-derived CDR1 and CDR2 are SEHNR and FQNEAQ (reference sequence). V gave up 6 bases and J gave up 0 bases, with 20 bases separating them. This CDR3 is 17 amino acids long. The CDR3: CASSFFRDPPMNTEAFF. CDR3 nucleotide sequence: TGTGCCAGCAGTTTTTTCCGGGACCCACCTATGAACACTGAAGCTTTCTTT.

This chain connects TRBV2 to TRBJ1-2, with D maybe TRBD1 (5 bases). Germline V CDR1 and CDR2: SNHLY, FYNNEI. There are 12 residues in the CDR3. Trimming stripped 7 bases from V and 3 bases from J, with 9 bases between. The CDR3 loop is CASNGGDYGYTF. For the CDR3, the DNA is TGTGCCAGCAACGGGGGGGACTATGGCTACACCTTC.

The chain uses TRBV15 and TRBJ2-2; 7 nucleotides line up with TRBD2. V lost 0 bases and J lost 0; bases outside the gene matches: 4. Per the germline V gene, CDR1 is LNHNV and CDR2 is YYDKDF (reference sequence). The CDR3 consists of 17 residues. The CDR3 loop reads CATSREWGGSNTGELFF. The CDR3 bases are TGTGCCACCAGCAGAGAATGGGGGGGTTCGAACACCGGGGAGCTGTTTTTT. Based on the CDR3 plus reference TRBV15 and TRBJ2-2, the full variable domain is DAMVIQNPRYQVTQFGKPVTLSCSQTLNHNVMYWYQQKSSQAPKLLFHYYDKDFNNEADTPDNFQSRRPNTSFCFLDIRSPGLGDTAMYLCATSREWGGSNTGELFFGEGSRLTVL.

CDR3 in amino acids: CASSPANTGELFF. The CDR3 nucleotides are TGTGCCAGCAGCCCGGCGAACACCGGGGAGCTGTTTTTT. V gene TRBV5-4 combines with J gene TRBJ2-2; D is unclear. This CDR3 contains 13 residues. Germline V CDR1 and CDR2: SGHNT, YYREEE (reference sequence). V shed 4 bases and J shed 0 bases, with 4 bases lying between them.

The chain carries TRBV5-4 and TRBJ2-3; 8 positions agree with TRBD1. The germline V gene has CDR1 SGHNT and CDR2 YYREEE (reference sequence). The CDR3 is made up of 16 amino acids. J lost 4 bases, V lost 4 bases, and 11 bases had no gene match. The CDR3 DNA sequence: TGTGCCAGCAGCGGAAAAGACAGGGGAGCGGCAGATACGCAGTATTTT. Protein sequence: CASSGKDRGAADTQYF.

This clone showed up just once. The chain couples TRBV6-1 to TRBJ2-4; either TRBD1 or TRBD2 may fit D (5 bases each). Germline-derived CDR1 and CDR2 are MNHNS and SASEGT. This CDR3 spans 15 amino acids. The V end was cut by 4 bases, the J end by 1 base, with 11 bases between. This CDR3 is CASSVMGEAKNIQYF. The CDR3 DNA follows: TGTGCCAGCAGTGTGATGGGGGAGGCCAAAAACATTCAGTACTTC.

This chain uses TRBV4-1 with TRBJ1-6; TRBD1 is a possible D gene (5 bases). CDR1 is MGHRA, CDR2 YSYEKL, per germline. The CDR3 consists of 14 residues. Between the trimmed V and J ends, which lost 3 bases and 10 bases, there was a span of 13 bases. The CDR3, as DNA: TGCGCCAGCAGCCACCCGGTTGAGGGGTCACCCCTCCACTTT. Amino acids: CASSHPVEGSPLHF.

This chain uses TRBV5-1 with TRBJ2-7; D uncertain. Per the germline V gene, CDR1 is SGHRS and CDR2 is YFSETQ. The ends were cut back, 0 bases at V and 0 bases at J, with 10 bases in the middle. This CDR3 has 15 amino acids. CDR3 in amino acids: CASSLGPLTSYEQYF. Written as DNA, the CDR3 is TGCGCCAGCAGCTTGGGACCCCTTACCTCCTACGAGCAGTACTTC.

Only one count was recorded for this clone. The CDR3 nucleotides are TGCGCCAGCAGCCAAGATCGACAGGGCCATGAAAAACTGTTTTTT. The encoded protein is CASSQDRQGHEKLFF. The chain carries TRBV4-3 and TRBJ1-4; 7 bases are a match to TRBD1. After removal of 0 bases from V and 6 bases from J, the junction contained 4 bases not matched to a gene. The CDR3 has 15 residues. Per the germline V gene, CDR1 is LGHNA and CDR2 is YSLEER.

The chain combines TRBV5-1 with TRBJ2-7; D perhaps matches TRBD1 (6 bases). CDR3 length: 14 residues. V lost 3 bases to trimming and J lost 6 bases, with 16 bases between them. Germline V gene lookup returns CDR1 SGHRS and CDR2 YFSETQ. CDR3 residues: CASSSGDTGREQYF. DNA for the CDR3: TGCGCCAGCAGCTCTGGAGATACAGGGCGCGAGCAGTACTTC. The whole variable domain, remainder taken from reference TRBV5-1 and TRBJ2-7, is KAGVTQTPRYLIKTRGQQVTLSCSPISGHRSVSWYQQTPGQGLQFLFEYFSETQRNKGNFPGRFSGRQFSNSRSEMNVSTLELGDSALYLCASSSGDTGREQYFGPGTRLTVT.

The chain links TRBV6-5 to TRBJ1-1; the D gene is possibly TRBD1 (6 bases). CDR1 MNHEY and CDR2 SVGAGI come from the germline V gene. The CDR3 runs to 15 residues. V lost 6 bases to trimming and J lost 1 base, with 15 bases between them. CDR3 sequence: CASRFGPTGNTEAFF. The DNA of the CDR3 is TGTGCCAGCAGATTTGGCCCGACAGGGAACACTGAAGCTTTCTTT.

The chain links TRBV7-2 to TRBJ2-3, with D uncertain. Per germline, CDR1 SGHTA and CDR2 FQGNSA. Trimming pared 3 bases from V and 0 bases from J, leaving 7 bases between. The CDR3 sequence is 14 residues long. The CDR3 protein is CASSLVGSTDTQYF. The CDR3 bases are TGTGCCAGCAGCTTGGTGGGGAGCACAGATACGCAGTATTTT.

This chain links TRBV27 with TRBJ2-4; maybe TRBD1 (6 bases). The CDR3 is made up of 13 amino acids. The germline V and J ends were trimmed by 10 bases and 2 bases, with 12 bases remaining between them. Germline CDR1 reads MNHEY; CDR2 reads SMNVEV (reference sequence). The CDR3 DNA sequence: TGTGCCACCCGGGACACCTCCAAAAACATTCAGTACTTC. It yields the protein CATRDTSKNIQYF.

This clone occurred a few times. The chain links TRBV18 to TRBJ2-1; D remains ambiguous. This CDR3 contains 14 residues. The germline CDR1 and CDR2 sequences are KGHSH and LQKENI. V lost 0 bases, J lost 6 bases, and 9 bases lay in between. The CDR3: CASSPPLLTNEQFF. The DNA of the CDR3 is TGTGCCAGCTCACCACCGCTACTAACCAATGAGCAGTTCTTC.

This chain uses TRBV19 with TRBJ2-1, with TRBD2 matching 11 bases. The germline V gene encodes CDR1 LNHDA and CDR2 SQIVND (reference sequence). Losses at the gene ends were 7 bases for V and 8 bases for J; bases not matched to a gene: 13. The CDR3 consists of 16 residues. Written as DNA, the CDR3 is TGTGCCAGTAAAGTTCGTAGCGGGGGGGCGGTCGATGAGCAGTTCTTC. Translation: CASKVRSGGAVDEQFF.

The chain is built from TRBV2 and TRBJ1-2, with 9 bases that match TRBD1. Germline V gene data show CDR1 as SNHLY and CDR2 as FYNNEI. The trim removed 6 bases at V and 4 bases at J, leaving 3 bases unmatched. There are 13 residues in the CDR3. The CDR3 DNA follows: TGTGCCAGCAGGGGGACAGGGAGCTATGGCTACACCTTC. Protein product: CASRGTGSYGYTF.

The chain uses TRBV9 and TRBJ1-2, with D possibly TRBD1 on 5 matching bases. V was pared by 4 bases and J by 8 bases, with 24 bases between. This CDR3 is 16 amino acids long. CDR1 and CDR2 (germline): SGDLS, YYNGEE. For the CDR3, the DNA is TGTGCCAGCAGCTCGGACATGGGGCCTCTTCGCGGGGGCTACACCTTC. Amino acids: CASSSDMGPLRGGYTF.

The chain couples TRBV7-9 to TRBJ2-7; D ambiguous. This CDR3 spans 12 amino acids. The V gene's germline CDR1 is SEHNR and CDR2 FQNEAQ (reference sequence). Deletions cut 3 bases from V and 3 bases from J, with 6 bases between. CDR3 coding DNA: TGTGCCAGCAGCTTCGTGGACTACGAGCAGTACTTC. It encodes CASSFVDYEQYF.

The genes are TRBV5-4 and TRBJ1-5, with a weak D call TRBD1 (5 bases). Germline assignment: CDR1 SGHNT and CDR2 YYREEE (reference sequence). V was trimmed by 4 bases and J by 8 bases, leaving 13 bases between them. The CDR3 has 13 amino acids. CDR3 bases: TGTGCCAGCAGCGGATCCTGGGGGGAGCCCCAGCATTTT. Protein: CASSGSWGEPQHF.

This sequence joins TRBV5-1 and TRBJ2-7, with D unresolved. Germline CDR1 reads SGHRS; CDR2 reads YFSETQ. V shed 0 bases and J shed 4 bases, with 11 bases lying between them. The CDR3 runs 14 residues. CDR3 bases: TGCGCCAGCAGCTTGGCCGCCAGCCAATACGAGCAGTACTTC. It translates to CASSLAASQYEQYF.

The chain has TRBV2 and TRBJ2-1, with 7 bases identical to TRBD2. The V gene end was trimmed by 3 bases and the J gene end by 0 bases; junction bases not matched to a gene: 5. The CDR3 covers 16 residues. Germline V gives CDR1 SNHLY, CDR2 FYNNEI. The CDR3, as DNA: TGTGCCAGCAGTGAGCGGGGGACGGTCTCCTACAATGAGCAGTTCTTC. Translation gives CASSERGTVSYNEQFF.

This chain connects TRBV4-1 to TRBJ2-7; TRBD1 agrees at 11 bases. The junction had 10 bases not matched to a gene; V was cut back by 6 bases and J by 6 bases. CDR3 length equals 15 residues. Germline lookup yields CDR1 MGHRA and CDR2 YSYEKL. CDR3 amino acids: CASSLSRDRGSEQYF. DNA of the CDR3: TGCGCCAGCAGTCTGTCCCGGGACAGGGGGTCCGAGCAGTACTTC.

This clone was seen only a few times. The J gene is TRBJ2-5, the V gene TRBV6-1, with 14 bases aligning to TRBD2. Germline values: CDR1 MNHNS, CDR2 SASEGT. With 4 bases clipped from V and 2 bases from J, the junction kept 12 bases outside the gene matches. The CDR3 length is 19 residues. CDR3 protein: CASSVVRTSGGLGQETQYF. In nucleotides, the CDR3 is TGTGCCAGCAGTGTAGTCAGGACTAGCGGGGGGCTTGGGCAAGAGACCCAGTACTTC.